This TCR beta chain was captured in a study of blood T cell repertoires in COVID-19. Looking at the study overall: PBMCs, B-cell-depleted T cells, or T cells provided the cDNA or gDNA that made up the material.

Only in-frame clones appear in the TCRdb table, and some are missing; sequencing was by immunoSEQ multiplex PCR. The top ten hold under 6.5% of the sample, which has 300,000 to 350,000 clones, over 70% seen once. Germline V gene lookup returns CDR1 SGHVS and CDR2 FNYEAQ. The CDR3 runs to 15 residues. V was trimmed by 5 bases and J by 4 bases, leaving 17 bases between them. The receptor was isolated from a woman aged 45-59 years with COVID-19, enrolled during active disease. The chain employs TRBV7-6 and TRBJ1-2; weak D call: TRBD1 (6 bases). What was sequenced was peripheral blood. CDR3 region: CASSPNLDSSYGYTF. For the CDR3, the DNA is TGTGCCAGCAGCCCTAACCTGGACAGCTCCTATGGCTACACCTTC.